This TCR beta chain was sequenced in a study of regulatory T cells in long-lasting Graves disease listed by TCRdb under 2021. As for the study more broadly: In the newly diagnosed Graves' disease group, patients had been taking antithyroid drugs for less than 3 months. The study took place in China and was registered as a clinical trial. Peripheral blood TCR sequencing and RNA sequencing compared persistent Graves' disease patients with newly diagnosed Graves' disease patients. A total of approximately 35 samples underwent TCR sequencing: about 13 from persistent and roughly 20 from newly diagnosed Graves' disease patients.

What the authors observed across the whole study: Lower TCR Shannon entropy and fewer highly expanded clones were observed in persistent Graves' disease patients than in newly diagnosed patients, which suggested clonal expansion. Persistent patients shared more public clonotypes among themselves (around 2,500) than newly diagnosed patients did (approximately 900). The authors noted that the small sample size was a limitation that may lower accuracy. Only the TCR beta chain was sequenced and analyzed. The study examined only peripheral blood because the primary lesion, thyroid tissue, could not be accessed.

The library relied on multiplex PCR. The instrument given in TCRdb is Illumina HiSeq 4000. To build TCR beta libraries, CDR3 regions were amplified by Arm-PCR using iRepertoire HTBI primers. Before sequencing, the PCR products underwent gel purification. As for the original processing: Across samples, 60 to 80 TRBV and 14 TRBJ segments were identified and used for gene usage analysis of CDR3 amino acid clonotypes. COPE and FqMerger were used to merge filtered high-quality paired reads into contigs. Contigs were aligned with BLAST to IMGT TRBV, TRBD and TRBJ reference genes, and CDR3 was defined per IMGT. Any clonotype with a frequency above 0.1% was counted as a highly expanded clone. Repertoire diversity was measured by Shannon entropy, and V-J evenness by the Gini coefficient. A clonotype was considered public if more than one individual shared it. TCRdb passed the public sequencing reads through fastp at Q25 and MiXCR, retaining productive beta sequences. Rows with one shared CDR3 protein collapse into an entry with the most common genes and DNA. It is TCRdb's table, rather than the study itself, that gives the V and J calls and clone size. The table for this sample lists some 490,000 distinct CDR3 sequences; around 11% of them were counted only once. The top ten clones comprise roughly 9.3% of the sample.

The table lists this clonotype with many counts. Its specific antigen is unknown. The input lacks base qualities; no much larger clone sits a single base away. Explained via the paper, the time point label denotes: newly diagnosed GD, antithyroid drugs for less than 3 months. RNA was extracted from PBMCs in TRIzol for both TCR sequencing and RNA sequencing. The diagnosis of Graves' disease was made according to American Thyroid Association guidelines. Patients for the study were recruited at an endocrinology department in Xi'an, China. Each patient gave around 9.2 milliliters of peripheral blood, collected in an EDTA anticoagulant tube. Ficoll Paque Plus density gradient separation was used to isolate PBMCs, and no further T cell sorting was performed. RNA quality was checked with an Agilent 2100 Bioanalyzer and agarose gel, and concentration with a NanoDrop 2000. This sample also belongs to another study, concerning T cells in Graves' hyperthyroidism and ophthalmopathy. According to the second study: A patient counted as having stable Graves' hyperthyroidism if no progression to ophthalmopathy occurred over 18 months of follow-up. Hyperthyroidism patients were newly diagnosed, had a disease duration of under 2 months, and were aged 18 to 65 years. Exclusion was applied to patients with uncontrolled infections, other autoimmune diseases, pregnancy or lactation. Diagnoses were based on clinical symptoms, serum thyroxine and TRAb, thyroid ultrasound and orbital computed tomography. A first-round RT-PCR of the TCR CDR3 used the HTBI primer set with the Qiagen OneStep RT-PCR kit. Blood samples also contained most of the expanded thyroid clonotypes (frequency above 0.001), which suggests that blood repertoires may reflect thyroid immune responses. In cross-validation, a model built on a 13 V-J signature told ophthalmopathy apart from stable hyperthyroidism with 85% to 90% sensitivity and about 81% specificity, and in testing the same model reached 80%/75%. In validation, progression to ophthalmopathy was predicted by the model with 55% to 71% sensitivity and roughly 72% specificity, a median of approximately 7.1 months before onset. To identify distinguishing TCR V-J signatures, a discovery cohort of 100 patients was used, comprising fewer than 45 with Graves' ophthalmopathy and approximately 58 with stable Graves' hyperthyroidism. Prospective prediction of ophthalmopathy was tested in an independent validation cohort consisting of fewer than 20 hyperthyroidism patients and approximately 16 patients who later progressed to ophthalmopathy. The approximately 90 discovery patients were randomly split 7:3 into training and test sets. In about 6 Graves' hyperthyroidism patients, the study also compared T-cell repertoires from thyroid tissue with T-cell repertoires from blood. Following sampling, methimazole starting at 30 mg daily was given to hyperthyroidism patients, and high-dose intravenous methylprednisolone was given to ophthalmopathy patients. Libraries were constructed in a second round of multiplex PCR, after which size selection and purification were carried out. Sequencing of the libraries was done on an Illumina HiSeq2000 using paired-end 100 bp reads. SOAPnuke was used to process the raw data, throwing out any read that contained adapters or uncalled bases, had a mean Phred below 15, or lacked an exact constant-primer or identifier match. COPE v1.2.5 was used to merge high-quality paired reads, and clonotypes were defined as unique nucleotide sequences. MiTCR v1.1 was used to align the clonotypes against IMGT TRBV, TRBD and TRBJ reference segments. Only V-J combinations with frequency above 0.0001, covering 99% to 99.2% of repertoires, were analysed. A TCS score was defined as the ratio between F50 (clonal expansion) and ExV (chaos), using BLOSUM62-based TCRdist between CDR3 peptides within each V-J. Welch's t-statistics and random forest reduced approximately 520 V-J features to 13, which were used in a naive Bayes classifier (R e1071). Sample size was not statistically predetermined, and investigators were not blinded to group allocation. The paper reports TCR Vbeta CDR3 sequencing of more than 120 peripheral blood samples: some 44 ophthalmopathy, roughly 74 hyperthyroidism and about 17 progressor patients.

The sample consisted of peripheral blood mononuclear cells (PBMCs), taken at new diagnosis, from a patient treated with antithyroid drugs. This receptor was obtained from a woman younger than 45 with Graves disease. Donor details come from another sample of the same person, matched by shared clones.

The CDR3 reads as follows: CASSSPRTENSYNEQFF. The DNA sequence reads TGTGCCAGCAGTTCCCCCCGGACAGAAAACTCCTACAATGAGCAGTTCTTC. This receptor chain uses TRBV28 and TRBJ2-1; the D segment could be TRBD1, given 6 matching bases. From the cysteine through the phenylalanine, the CDR3 covers 17 amino acids. The CDR3 DNA has 51 bases and is translated from base 1. CDR1 and CDR2 (MDHEN, SYDVKM) derive from the germline V gene. V is cut by 4 bases and J by 0 bases, and the space between the germline ends is 16 bases.